The clone carrying this T cell receptor beta chain was picked up a small number of times. Its matching antigen is unknown. Primers: 60 Vbeta forward and 13 Jbeta reverse. TCRdb's table, derived via immunoSEQ multiplex PCR, lists solely in-frame clones and lacks some. The top ten clones hold approximately 1.2% of a sample with around 130,000 clones, roughly 82% of them seen once. The data are from a study of cytomegalovirus exposure and HLA in healthy donors. Study-level findings and limits: It was confirmed in vitro that three of the CMV-associated chains were specific for CMV antigens. There were some V segments, including TRBV6-2 and TRBV6-3, excluded as indistinguishable.

The V gene's germline CDR1 is MNHNY and CDR2 SVGAGI (reference sequence). V lost 6 bases and J lost 2, with 11 bases in between. This CDR3 contains 13 residues. The material sequenced was PBMCs. The receptor was derived from a boy between 10 and 17 years old in good health and CMV-seronegative. V gene TRBV6-6 combines with J gene TRBJ2-7, with a weak D call TRBD2 (5 bases). This CDR3 is CASSSDGAYEQYF. The CDR3 nucleotides read TGTGCCAGCAGCTCTGACGGGGCCTACGAGCAGTACTTC.